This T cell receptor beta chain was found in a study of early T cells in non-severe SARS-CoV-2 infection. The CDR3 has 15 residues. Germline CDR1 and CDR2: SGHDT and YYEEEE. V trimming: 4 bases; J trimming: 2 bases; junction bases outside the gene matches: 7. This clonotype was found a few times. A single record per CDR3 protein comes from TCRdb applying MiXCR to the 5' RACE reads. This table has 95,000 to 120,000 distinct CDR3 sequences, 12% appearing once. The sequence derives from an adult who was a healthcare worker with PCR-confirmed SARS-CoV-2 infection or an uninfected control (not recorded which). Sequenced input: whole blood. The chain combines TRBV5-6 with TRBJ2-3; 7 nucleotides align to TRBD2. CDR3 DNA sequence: TGTGCCAGCAGCCCCGGACTAGTAATCACAGATACGCAGTATTTT. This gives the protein CASSPGLVITDTQYF.